This T cell receptor (beta chain) was identified in a study of blood T cell repertoires in COVID-19. Turning to the study itself: Both acute and convalescent COVID-19 samples were obtained from the United States, Italy and Spain.

Authors' methods: Amplifying reference gene primers gave estimates of nucleated cell counts. The assay was immunoSEQ multiplex PCR, and TCRdb's table has in-frame clones only and misses some. V and J calls and clone size come straight from that table; D and trimming were deduced from the DNA. The repertoire holds 250,000 or so clones, with 80% to 90% as singletons. Germline values: CDR1 SGHRS, CDR2 YFSETQ. This CDR3 is built from 12 residues. V gave up 0 bases and J gave up 8 bases, with 8 bases separating them. Participants came from about two dozen US areas, aged roughly 18 to 89 years. Individuals in the exposed group had encountered a COVID-19 case within 2 weeks preceding study entry.

V gene TRBV5-1 combines with J gene TRBJ1-2, with D maybe TRBD1 (5 bases). Sequencing was carried out using PBMCs or T cells enriched from blood (not recorded which). The sequence was collected from a woman aged 25-40 years who had been exposed to COVID-19. The CDR3 here is CASSLASGGYTF. As DNA, the CDR3 is TGCGCCAGCAGCTTGGCCTCAGGGGGCTACACCTTC.